A selection of T cell receptor beta chains follows, all from one sample in a study of T cell responses to AZD1222 COVID-19 vaccine. Sequenced by immunoSEQ multiplex PCR; TCRdb stores in-frame clones only, minus some. Here the sample spans fewer than 150,000 clones, about 93% being singletons. Sequences were derived from peripheral blood, sampled 28 days after the second AZD1222 dose. The receptors were sampled from an adult who received the AZD1222 COVID-19 vaccine. Each CDR3 is given with its conserved first and last residue. D genes are given only for firm matches. Where a row states a size, it is once, few, many or the class of an expanded clone; other rows omit it.

J gene | V gene | clone size | CDR3 length | D gene | CDR3 DNA | CDR3 protein
TRBJ1-6 | TRBV11-2 | NA | 16 | NA | TGTGCCAGCAGCCCTTGGACAGCTTCTTGGGATTCACCCCTCCACTTT | CASSPWTASWDSPLHF
TRBJ1-1 | TRBV7-9 | once | 15 | NA | TGTGCCAGCAGGGGCCGTGACAGAGTGAACACTGAAGCTTTCTTT | CASRGRDRVNTEAFF
TRBJ2-3 | TRBV9 | NA | 15 | TRBD1 | TGTGCCAGCAGCGGACCGGGACAGGGAACAGATACGCAGTATTTT | CASSGPGQGTDTQYF
TRBJ1-4 | TRBV6-5 | NA | 13 | NA | TGTGCCAGCAGCCCCCGCCTCTACGAAAAACTGTTTTTT | CASSPRLYEKLFF
TRBJ2-1 | TRBV9 | NA | 16 | NA | TGTGCCAGCAGCGTATACGCCACCCAAGGGGACAATGAGCAGTTCTTC | CASSVYATQGDNEQFF
TRBJ2-5 | TRBV3-1/TRBV3-2 | NA | 14 | NA | TGTGCCAGCAGCCTTGCGGGGATACAAGAGACCCAGTACTTC | CASSLAGIQETQYF
TRBJ1-1 | TRBV11-2 | NA | 14 | NA | TGTGCCAGCACCGGGACTCGAGTGAATACTGAAGCTTTCTTT | CASTGTRVNTEAFF
TRBJ1-3 | TRBV19 | NA | 14 | NA | TGTGCCAGTAGTCGGAAGTACTTTGGAAACACCATATATTTT | CASSRKYFGNTIYF
TRBJ2-1 | TRBV6-1 | NA | 18 | NA | TGTGCCAGCAGTGAATTCGCTAGCTTAACATTCTCCTACAATGAGCAGTTCTTC | CASSEFASLTFSYNEQFF
TRBJ2-3 | TRBV27 | NA | 16 | NA | TGTGCCAGCACCACACGCGGGCCCCAGGGCACAGATACGCAGTATTTT | CASTTRGPQGTDTQYF
TRBJ1-4 | TRBV4-3 | NA | 16 | NA | TGCGCCAGCAGCCTTTTCGGCACAGGATTTGAGGAAAAACTGTTTTTT | CASSLFGTGFEEKLFF
TRBJ2-3 | TRBV6-1 | NA | 16 | TRBD1 | TGTGCCAGCAGAGAAGGGACAGGCCTAACGGGAGATACGCAGTATTTT | CASREGTGLTGDTQYF
TRBJ2-7 | TRBV19 | NA | 18 | NA | TGTGCCAGTAGTATGAAGTTCTTTGGCAGATCAAGTCACTACGAGCAGTACTTC | CASSMKFFGRSSHYEQYF
TRBJ2-7 | TRBV4-3 | NA | 14 | TRBD2 | TGCGCCAGCAGCCAAGGACTAGCGGGCTACGAGCAGTACTTC | CASSQGLAGYEQYF
TRBJ2-3 | TRBV7-2 | NA | 14 | NA | TGTGCCAGCAGCTTAGTAGCCCGAACAGATACGCAGTATTTT | CASSLVARTDTQYF
TRBJ2-3 | TRBV7-6 | NA | 15 | NA | TGTGCCAGCAGCTTACTGGGGACCTACACAGATACGCAGTATTTT | CASSLLGTYTDTQYF
TRBJ1-3 | TRBV13 | once | 18 | TRBD1 | TGTGCCAGCACTCTGGGACAGGGAGTAGTAGGCTCTGGAAACACCATATATTTT | CASTLGQGVVGSGNTIYF
TRBJ1-2 | TRBV5-4 | NA | 15 | TRBD1 | TGTGCCAGCAGCCCCGGGACAGGGCGCGGCTATGGCTACACCTTC | CASSPGTGRGYGYTF
TRBJ2-1 | TRBV19 | NA | 18 | TRBD2 | TGTGCCAGTAGTGTGACTAGCGGGAGGGCCTCCTCCTACAATGAGCAGTTCTTC | CASSVTSGRASSYNEQFF
TRBJ2-2 | TRBV12-3/TRBV12-4 | NA | 12 | NA | TGTGCCAGCAGTTGGATTGGCGGGGAGCTGTTTTTT | CASSWIGGELFF
TRBJ2-3 | TRBV7-8 | NA | 14 | NA | TGTGCCAGCAGCTTCGCAAACTCCCCAGATACGCAGTATTTT | CASSFANSPDTQYF
TRBJ1-5 | TRBV24-1 | NA | 15 | NA | TGTGCCACCAGTGATTTTAGTCAGGCCTCTCCCCCCCAGCATTTT | CATSDFSQASPPQHF
TRBJ1-2 | TRBV6-2/TRBV6-3 | NA | 19 | NA | TGTGCCAGCAGTTACATTAGGTTTTGGACCGGAGGGGATAACTATGGCTACACCTTC | CASSYIRFWTGGDNYGYTF
TRBJ2-7 | TRBV11-2 | NA | 15 | NA | TGTGCCAGCAGCGCGGGACAGCTGAGCTCCTACGAGCAGTACTTC | CASSAGQLSSYEQYF
TRBJ1-5 | TRBV6-6 | NA | 14 | TRBD1 | TGTGCCAGCAAAGAAGGGGGCTCTAATCAGCCCCAGCATTTT | CASKEGGSNQPQHF
TRBJ2-7 | TRBV11-2 | NA | 17 | NA | TGTGCCAGCAGCTTAGCTCTGGTCGGCAGTAGCTCCTACGAGCAGTACTTC | CASSLALVGSSSYEQYF
TRBJ1-1 | TRBV4-1 | NA | 14 | NA | TGCGCCAGCAGCCAAGGACAGGTGAACACTGAAGCTTTCTTT | CASSQGQVNTEAFF
TRBJ1-2 | TRBV7-9 | NA | 13 | NA | TGTGCCAGCAGCCAGGACGGAAACTATGGCTACACCTTC | CASSQDGNYGYTF